This is a list of T cell receptor beta chains from one sample in a study of control samples from healthy donors and cancer patients. Data came from immunoSEQ multiplex PCR; TCRdb stores just in-frame clones and leaves some out. The table includes 110,000 to 150,000 clones, about 89% detected once. The sequencing sample was made of blood. These receptors all come from a man between 18 and 29 years old in good health. The CDR3 runs from the conserved cysteine through the conserved F or W. A D gene is named only where the DNA matches it firmly. Size tells how often a clone was seen (once, few, many) or the class of an expanded clone, and some rows leave it out.

D,size,J,V,CDR3,DNA
TRBD2,NA,TRBJ2-7,TRBV19,CASRPASGGIYEQYF,TGTGCCAGCCGGCCGGCTAGCGGGGGAATCTACGAGCAGTACTTC
NA,NA,TRBJ2-7,TRBV7-2,CASSLQTHSSYEQYF,TGTGCCAGCAGCTTACAGACTCACAGCTCCTACGAGCAGTACTTC
NA,NA,TRBJ2-7,TRBV5-6,CASSRVGSYEQYF,TGTGCCAGCAGCCGGGTTGGCTCCTACGAGCAGTACTTC
NA,NA,TRBJ2-7,TRBV4-1,CASSQGGGGTYEQYF,TGCGCCAGCAGCCAAGGTGGAGGGGGTACCTACGAGCAGTACTTC
NA,NA,TRBJ1-4,TRBV7-9,CASSPPPLQGNEKLFF,TGTGCCAGCAGCCCACCCCCTCTACAGGGTAATGAAAAACTGTTTTTT
NA,NA,TRBJ2-5,TRBV5-6,CASSPGPSGETQYF,TGTGCCAGCAGCCCTGGGCCCTCCGGCGAGACCCAGTACTTC
NA,NA,TRBJ1-3,TRBV19,CASSMNDFSGNTIYF,TGTGCCAGTAGTATGAACGACTTCTCTGGAAACACCATATATTTT
NA,NA,TRBJ2-1,TRBV7-3,CASSPTANNEQFF,TGTGCCAGCAGCCCAACCGCCAACAATGAGCAGTTCTTC
TRBD2,once,TRBJ2-3,TRBV6-1,CASSEAGGGAATDTQYF,TGTGCCAGCAGTGAAGCCGGCGGGGGTGCCGCCACAGATACGCAGTATTTT
NA,once,TRBJ2-2,TRBV24-1,CATSRGNTGELFF,TGTGCCACCAGTAGGGGAAACACCGGGGAGCTGTTTTTT
NA,NA,TRBJ2-6,TRBV19,CASSIATGANVLTF,TGTGCCAGTAGTATTGCAACTGGGGCCAACGTCCTGACTTTC
TRBD2,NA,TRBJ2-5,TRBV7-6,CASSPGGALRETQYF,TGTGCCAGCAGCCCCGGGGGGGCCTTAAGGGAGACCCAGTACTTC
NA,NA,TRBJ1-2,TRBV6-4,CASRNPGTEGYTF,TGTGCCAGCCGCAACCCCGGGACGGAAGGCTACACCTTC
TRBD2,NA,TRBJ2-3,TRBV7-6,CASSLVGGSGVDTQYF,TGTGCCAGCAGCTTAGTCGGTGGTAGCGGGGTTGATACGCAGTATTTT
NA,NA,TRBJ2-2,TRBV6-5,CASRATGELFF,TGTGCCAGCAGAGCCACCGGGGAGCTGTTTTTT
TRBD2,NA,TRBJ2-3,TRBV2,CASRRLAGGPGTDTQYF,TGTGCCAGCAGGCGACTAGCGGGGGGCCCGGGCACAGATACGCAGTATTTT
TRBD1,NA,TRBJ1-2,TRBV18,CASSPPKGTEIYGYTF,TGTGCCAGCTCACCACCTAAGGGGACAGAGATCTATGGCTACACCTTC
TRBD1,NA,TRBJ1-1,TRBV5-1,CASSSRAGGTEAFF,TGCGCCAGCAGCTCCCGGGCAGGGGGCACTGAAGCTTTCTTT
NA,NA,TRBJ1-1,TRBV19,CASSTLGRGSAEAFF,TGTGCCAGTAGTACTCTGGGGAGGGGATCGGCTGAAGCTTTCTTT
NA,NA,TRBJ1-1,TRBV4-1,CASSPYIRGVNTEAFF,TGCGCCAGCAGCCCCTACATACGGGGAGTCAACACTGAAGCTTTCTTT
TRBD1,NA,TRBJ2-5,TRBV5-6,CASRHNRGWQETQYF,TGTGCCAGCAGACACAACAGGGGATGGCAAGAGACCCAGTACTTC
NA,NA,TRBJ2-3,TRBV4-3,CASSPSLGPSTDTQYF,TGCGCCAGCAGCCCTAGTCTGGGTCCCAGCACAGATACGCAGTATTTT
NA,NA,TRBJ1-2,TRBV19,CASSIGPDLDGYTF,TGTGCCAGTAGTATAGGGCCAGATCTGGATGGCTACACCTTC
TRBD1,NA,TRBJ1-3,TRBV28,CASSSLRGTGSGNTIYF,TGTGCCAGCAGTTCCCTCCGGGGGACAGGGTCAGGAAACACCATATATTTT
TRBD1,NA,TRBJ1-2,TRBV18,CASSPGGGLNYGYTF,TGTGCCAGCTCACCAGGAGGGGGCCTCAACTATGGCTACACCTTC
TRBD1,NA,TRBJ1-5,TRBV2,CASSSGQGVSNQPQHF,TGTGCCAGCAGTTCGGGACAGGGGGTAAGCAATCAGCCCCAGCATTTT
NA,NA,TRBJ1-2,TRBV6-5,CASSPQKRLPGGYTF,TGTGCCAGCAGTCCCCAGAAGCGACTGCCTGGTGGCTACACCTTC
NA,NA,TRBJ2-7,TRBV14,CASSQGTGTWRKVLEQYF,TGTGCCAGCAGCCAAGGGACGGGAACTTGGCGTAAAGTTTTAGAGCAGTACTTC
TRBD1,NA,TRBJ2-7,TRBV7-2,CASSLWGVGRGISYEQYF,TGTGCCAGCAGCTTATGGGGTGTTGGCAGGGGGATTTCCTACGAGCAGTACTTC
NA,NA,TRBJ2-7,TRBV4-1,CASSQTVTGENYEQYF,TGCGCCAGCAGCCAAACCGTGACAGGCGAGAACTACGAGCAGTACTTC
NA,NA,TRBJ1-1,TRBV15,CATSRDVRDYSGLNTEAFF,TGTGCCACCAGCAGAGATGTTCGAGACTACTCCGGACTGAACACTGAAGCTTTCTTT
NA,NA,TRBJ2-7,TRBV13,CASSRGGRALSEQYF,TGTGCCAGCAGCCGTGGAGGCAGGGCGCTTAGCGAGCAGTACTTC
TRBD1,once,TRBJ2-2,TRBV9,CASSVDSTWAGGTGELFF,TGTGCCAGCAGCGTAGATAGTACGTGGGCAGGGGGCACCGGGGAGCTGTTTTTT
NA,NA,TRBJ1-4,TRBV5-6,CASSLYSTELFF,TGTGCCAGCAGCTTGTATTCGACGGAACTGTTTTTT
NA,NA,TRBJ2-1,TRBV3-1/TRBV3-2,CASSPAGTGSNEQFF,TGTGCCAGCAGCCCGGCCGGGACTGGATCGAATGAGCAGTTCTTC